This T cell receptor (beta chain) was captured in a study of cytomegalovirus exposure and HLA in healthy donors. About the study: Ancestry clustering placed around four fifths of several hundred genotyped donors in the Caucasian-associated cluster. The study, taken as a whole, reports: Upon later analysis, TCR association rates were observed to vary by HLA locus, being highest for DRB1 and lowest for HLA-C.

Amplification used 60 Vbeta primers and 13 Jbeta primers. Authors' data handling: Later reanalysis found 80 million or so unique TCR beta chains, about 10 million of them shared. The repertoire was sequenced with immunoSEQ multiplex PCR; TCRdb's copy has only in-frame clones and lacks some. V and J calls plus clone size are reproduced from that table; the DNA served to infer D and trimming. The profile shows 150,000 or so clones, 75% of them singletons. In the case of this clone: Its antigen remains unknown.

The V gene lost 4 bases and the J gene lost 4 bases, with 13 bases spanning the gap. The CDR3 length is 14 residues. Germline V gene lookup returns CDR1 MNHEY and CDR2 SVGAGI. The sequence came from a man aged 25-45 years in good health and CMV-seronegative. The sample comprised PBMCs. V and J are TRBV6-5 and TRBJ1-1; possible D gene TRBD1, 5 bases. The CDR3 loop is CASSSPGGSTEAFF. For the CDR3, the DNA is TGTGCCAGCAGTTCTCCGGGGGGGAGCACTGAAGCTTTCTTT.